The 26 T cell receptor beta chains presented below share a single source sample, sequenced in a study of blood T cell repertoires in COVID-19. This table comes from immunoSEQ multiplex PCR, and its TCRdb copy is limited to in-frame clones, with some not included. Of 250,000 to 350,000 clones in the sample, roughly 84% were seen once. Sequencing was carried out using peripheral blood. Receptors originate from a human donor with COVID-19, enrolled during active disease. The donor label of this sample is uncertain.

The V and J genes are TRBV5-1 and TRBJ1-1; 7 bases align to TRBD1. The V gene end was trimmed by 4 bases and the J gene end by 1 base; junction bases not matched to a gene: 7. The CDR3 extends over 15 amino acids. Germline loops: CDR1 SGHRS, CDR2 YFSETQ. In nucleotides, the CDR3 is TGCGCCAGCAGCGACACCGGGACAGCGAACACTGAAGCTTTCTTT. The encoded protein is CASSDTGTANTEAFF.

The V gene is TRBV6-5, the J gene TRBJ1-3, with a possible D match to TRBD1 (5 bases). CDR3 length: 12 amino acids. V lost 10 bases and J 8 bases, leaving 15 bases between the germline ends. Germline CDR1 MNHEY, CDR2 SVGAGI. CDR3 nucleotides: TGTGCCACGGGGACCAGGGAGGACACCATATATTTT. Translated: CATGTREDTIYF.

The chain combines TRBV4-1 with TRBJ2-6; TRBD1 matches at 7 bases. CDR1 and CDR2 (germline): MGHRA, YSYEKL. This CDR3 region has 17 residues. V lost 3 bases to trimming and J lost 0 bases; unmatched junction nucleotides: 5. CDR3 sequence: CASSQGTAYSGANVLTF. CDR3 nucleotides: TGCGCCAGCAGCCAGGGGACAGCCTACTCTGGGGCCAACGTCCTGACTTTC.

This chain links TRBV19 with TRBJ2-5; 8 bases line up with TRBD1. V lost 6 bases to trimming and J lost 5 bases; unmatched junction nucleotides: 8. Looked up from germline, CDR1 is LNHDA and CDR2 is SQIVND (reference sequence). The CDR3 runs 14 residues. The CDR3 spells CASSWTGNDETQYF. The CDR3, as DNA: TGTGCCAGTAGCTGGACAGGGAACGACGAGACCCAGTACTTC.

This sequence joins TRBV27 and TRBJ2-7, with a weak D call TRBD2 (5 bases). The V gene's germline CDR1 is MNHEY and CDR2 SMNVEV (reference sequence). With 5 bases removed from V and 7 bases from J, the gap between germline ends came to 12 bases. This CDR3 is built from 12 residues. The CDR3 region has the DNA TGTGCCAGCAGTACCGTGGGCGGGGAGCAGTACTTC. As protein: CASSTVGGEQYF.

This chain uses TRBV7-2 with TRBJ1-5; no clear D. The CDR3 totals 13 residues. Germline CDR1 and CDR2: SGHTA and FQGNSA. V was trimmed by 5 bases and J by 2 bases, leaving 7 bases between them. The CDR3 here is CASSPDGNQPQHF. The CDR3 bases are TGTGCCAGCAGCCCAGATGGCAATCAGCCCCAGCATTTT.

The chain joins TRBV28 to TRBJ2-3; D is unresolved. Trimming took 4 bases from V and 5 from J, leaving 10 bases between them. This CDR3 comprises 13 residues. Germline CDR1 is MDHEN and CDR2 is SYDVKM. CDR3 protein: CASSSGVRDTQYF. The CDR3 coding sequence is TGTGCCAGCAGTTCCGGTGTTAGAGATACGCAGTATTTT.

This clone was counted once. The V and J genes are TRBV9 and TRBJ2-5; no clear D. Germline V CDR1 and CDR2: SGDLS, YYNGEE. The CDR3 has 15 residues. Trimming took off 3 bases at V and 4 bases at J, with 16 bases between the two ends. This CDR3 is CASSAVGWPRETQYF. CDR3 bases: TGTGCCAGCAGCGCCGTCGGGTGGCCCCGAGAGACCCAGTACTTC.

This rearrangement joins TRBV3-1 (or the pseudogene TRBV3-2) to TRBJ1-2, with 7 positions matching TRBD1. This CDR3 has 14 amino acids. Per the germline V gene, CDR1 is LGHDT and CDR2 is YNNKEL (reference sequence). V gave up 5 bases and J gave up 8 bases; unmatched junction bases: 11. In DNA form, the CDR3 reads TGTGCCAGCAGCTATTACGACAGGGAAAGAGGCTACACCTTC. It encodes CASSYYDRERGYTF.

The J gene is TRBJ2-2, the V gene TRBV24-1; 9 bases are shared with TRBD2. Germline V CDR1 and CDR2: KGHDR, SFDVKD. There are 16 residues in the CDR3. Unmatched junction bases numbered 8, after V lost 4 bases and J lost 6 bases. For the CDR3, the DNA is TGTGCCACCAGTGAAGTTAGCGGGAGAATGGCCGGGGAGCTGTTTTTT. Its protein is CATSEVSGRMAGELFF.

J is TRBJ1-2 and V is TRBV29-1, with 9 nucleotides matching TRBD1. Trimming at V came to 4 bases and at J to 3 bases, leaving 6 bases not matched to a gene. Germline CDR1 and CDR2: SQVTM and ANQGSEA. The CDR3 is 14 residues long. The CDR3 sequence is CSVAPTGGDYGYTF. The CDR3 DNA sequence: TGCAGCGTTGCCCCGACAGGGGGTGACTATGGCTACACCTTC.

The chain joins TRBV20-1 to TRBJ1-2; D perhaps matches TRBD1 (6 bases). CDR3 length: 11 residues. V was shortened by 4 bases and J by 4 bases, with 7 bases between the two germline ends. Germline values: CDR1 DFQATT, CDR2 SNEGSKA (reference sequence). Written as DNA, the CDR3 is TGCAGTGCTAACAGGGTCTATGGCTACACCTTC. As protein: CSANRVYGYTF.

The count of this clone is one. The V and J genes are TRBV19 and TRBJ1-4; a possible D gene is TRBD1 (5 bases). The CDR3 is 12 amino acids. The V gene's germline CDR1 is LNHDA and CDR2 SQIVND (reference sequence). Trimming removed 7 bases from V and 7 bases from J, with 10 bases in between. The CDR3 DNA is TGTGCCAGTAATTGGGGGGTTGAAAAACTGTTTTTT. It translates to CASNWGVEKLFF.

The chain uses TRBV3-1 (or the pseudogene TRBV3-2) and TRBJ2-5; 16 nucleotides agree with TRBD2. With 0 bases clipped from V and 3 bases from J, the junction kept 4 bases outside the gene matches. This CDR3 is 18 amino acids long. Germline CDR1 and CDR2: LGHDT and YNNKEL (reference sequence). The CDR3 sequence: CASSQDWGTSGREETQYF. The CDR3 bases are TGTGCCAGCAGCCAAGATTGGGGGACTAGCGGGAGGGAAGAGACCCAGTACTTC.

On this clone itself: Sequence at one end of the junction differs from germline and may be a read error. This sequence joins TRBV7-7 and TRBJ2-5; D possibly corresponds to TRBD1 (6 bases). From germline, CDR1 is SSHAT and CDR2 FNYEAQ (reference sequence). The CDR3 runs 12 residues. CDR3 residues: CASSTGLETQYF. The CDR3 region has the DNA TGTGCTAGCAGCACAGGGTTGGAGACCCAGTACTTC.

For this clone: Compared with germline, one end of the junction differs, possibly owing to a read error. The CDR3 reads CASSYSPPASGRTVDF. CDR3 DNA sequence: TGTGCCAGCAGTTACTCGCCCCCGGCTAGCGGGAGGACTGTGGACTTC. The chain uses TRBV6-5 and TRBJ2-7, with TRBD2 matching 11 bases. The length of the CDR3 is 16 residues. Per the germline V gene, CDR1 is MNHEY and CDR2 is SVGAGI.

This clone showed up many times. The J gene is TRBJ1-2, the V gene TRBV2; D unclear. CDR1 SNHLY and CDR2 FYNNEI come from the germline V gene. The V gene lost 6 bases and the J gene lost 4 bases, with 12 bases spanning the gap. The CDR3 is 13 amino acids. DNA of the CDR3: TGTGCCAGCAGGGACTTAGCAACCTATGGCTACACCTTC. Translating it yields CASRDLATYGYTF.

V gene TRBV7-9 combines with J gene TRBJ2-7; tentatively, D is TRBD1 (5 bases). V was clipped by 1 base and J by 10 bases, with 14 bases between them. The CDR3 contains 13 residues. Per the germline V gene, CDR1 is SEHNR and CDR2 is FQNEAQ (reference sequence). CDR3 region: CASSLDGAVDQYF. CDR3 in DNA: TGTGCCAGCAGCTTAGATGGGGCGGTCGATCAGTACTTC. Combining the CDR3 with reference TRBV7-9 and TRBJ2-7 gives the whole variable domain DTGVSQNPRHKITKRGQNVTFRCDPISEHNRLYWYRQTLGQGPEFLTYFQNEAQLEKSRLLSDRFSAERPKGSFSTLEIQRTEQGDSAMYLCASSLDGAVDQYFGPGTRLTVT.

The rearrangement uses TRBV5-1 and TRBJ2-5; TRBD2 matches at 10 bases. The CDR3 is 14 amino acids. The J segment lost 3 bases and the V segment lost 3 bases, leaving 2 bases of the junction unmatched. CDR1 and CDR2 from the germline V gene are SGHRS and YFSETQ. Written as DNA, the CDR3 is TGCGCCAGCAGCTCTGGACTAGCGGAAGAGACCCAGTACTTC. Protein product: CASSSGLAEETQYF.

The chain uses TRBV4-2 and TRBJ1-5; 10 bases line up with TRBD1. The V gene's germline CDR1 is LGHNA and CDR2 YNFKEQ. V was clipped by 5 bases and J by 4 bases; unmatched bases: 5. This CDR3 region has 15 residues. CDR3 DNA sequence: TGTGCCAGCAGCACCCGGACAGGGGGTAATCAGCCCCAGCATTTT. Its protein product is CASSTRTGGNQPQHF.

The chain recombines TRBV10-3 with TRBJ2-1; 10 nucleotides line up with TRBD2. Germline V CDR1 and CDR2: ENHRY, SYGVKD. This CDR3 contains 17 residues. Losses at the gene ends were 4 bases for V and 0 bases for J; bases not matched to a gene: 6. The CDR3 region has the DNA TGTGCCATCAGTGGCGGTAGCGGGGGGACCTCCTACAATGAGCAGTTCTTC. This encodes CAISGGSGGTSYNEQFF.

The chain has TRBV18 and TRBJ2-7, with 10 bases lining up with TRBD1. With V trimmed by 3 bases and J by 4 bases, 3 bases remained unmatched. CDR1 is KGHSH, CDR2 LQKENI, per germline. The CDR3 is 14 residues long. The CDR3 DNA follows: TGTGCCAGCTCACCCGGGACAGGGGAGTACGAGCAGTACTTC. The encoded protein is CASSPGTGEYEQYF.

V and J are TRBV5-1 and TRBJ1-4; 7 nucleotides match TRBD1. The junction had 10 bases not matched to a gene; V was cut back by 0 bases and J by 8 bases. Germline CDR1 SGHRS, CDR2 YFSETQ. The CDR3 totals 16 residues. Here the CDR3 DNA reads TGCGCCAGCAGCTTGGACACAGGGGCGGTGGGGGAAAAACTGTTTTTT. Translating it yields CASSLDTGAVGEKLFF.

CDR3 DNA: TGCAGCGCGACAGGGGGATATGGCTACACCTTC. This translates into CSATGGYGYTF. V gene TRBV29-1 combines with J gene TRBJ1-2; TRBD1 aligns across 9 bases. CDR1 and CDR2 (germline): SQVTM, ANQGSEA. J gave up 5 bases and V 7 bases, and 2 bases lay outside the gene matches. This CDR3 spans 11 amino acids.

The gene calls are TRBV3-1 (or the pseudogene TRBV3-2) and TRBJ2-7, with 10 positions matching TRBD1. Germline CDR1 LGHDT, CDR2 YNNKEL (reference sequence). V was clipped by 4 bases and J by 5 bases; unmatched bases: 5. This CDR3 spans 14 amino acids. The CDR3 protein is CASSPGTGVNEQYF. In nucleotides, the CDR3 is TGTGCCAGCAGCCCCGGGACAGGGGTCAACGAGCAGTACTTC.

The chain is built from TRBV4-1 and TRBJ2-3, with 13 bases that match TRBD2. The J segment lost 5 bases and the V segment lost 4 bases, leaving 6 bases of the junction unmatched. The length of the CDR3 is 16 residues. The germline gives CDR1 MGHRA, CDR2 YSYEKL. The CDR3 DNA follows: TGCGCCAGCAGCCCCCGGACTAGCGGGAGCGGAGATACGCAGTATTTT. Translated: CASSPRTSGSGDTQYF.